This TCR beta chain was retrieved from a study of cytomegalovirus exposure and HLA in healthy donors listed by TCRdb under 2017. Concerning the study at large: A later analysis indicated that the 110 or so validation repertoires were generated on the platform also employed for the 700 or so repertoires of the first cohort. The study aimed to test whether signatures of past pathogen exposure could be identified by cataloging public T cell receptors. Along with the approximately 620-subject first cohort, a separate validation cohort of more than 90 different subjects was used. To predict cytomegalovirus infection status, the study combined high-throughput TCR immunosequencing, statistical association of individual TCRs with disease status, and machine learning.

From its cysteine to its phenylalanine, the CDR3 spans 14 amino acids. Only the CDR3 part of the read is kept: 42 bases, read in frame from the first base. CDR1 and CDR2 are drawn from the germline V gene: MNHNS, SASEGT. The junction shows trimming of 6 bases on V and 0 bases on J, and the gene matches do not reach 4 bases of it. General findings and caveats noted by the study authors: The authors suggested that the approach could potentially be generalized to other disease states and immunological phenotypes. The study gave a list of over 150 TCR beta chains associated with cytomegalovirus. The validation cohort had no HLA typing available for a later analysis, so co-occurrence within that cohort was assessed over all 110 or so repertoires. The classifier was reported to diagnose cytomegalovirus status with high specificity and sensitivity in both the original cohort and the validation cohort. A later analysis found that TCRs clustered in the first cohort also tended to co-occur in the roughly 120 validation repertoires, with approximately 95% of cluster scores above 0. A few of the identified cytomegalovirus-associated TCR beta chains were confirmed in vitro to be specific for cytomegalovirus antigens. Most TCR sequences were seen in very few donors, while some public TCRs were found in many individuals.

Receptors were amplified or captured by the immunoSEQ multiplex PCR assay. The source study handled its data this way. A statistical classification framework was developed to diagnose cytomegalovirus status using the catalog of TCR beta chain sequences. In TCRdb, the immuneACCESS table is reduced to in-frame sequences with V and J assigned. These tables do not hold every clone; where another copy was compared, an unresolved V gene accounts for under half, and the others remain unexplained. The V and J calls and clone size come from that table; D and trimming were worked out from the DNA. Present in this sample are 150,000 to 180,000 clones, roughly 90% of which were seen just once. About a fifth of the sample is in the top ten clones. Donors formed part of the validation cohort, which comprised 120 subjects and was distinct from the first cohort of 670 or so subjects. As to this clone: The clone's antigen remains unknown. No base-level quality is on record; no much larger clone is a single base apart.

Sequenced: PBMCs. The chain uses TRBV6-1 and TRBJ1-1, and 7 bases in between align with TRBD1. This TCR derives from a young man in good health and CMV-seropositive. Here the CDR3 is given as CASRTTGVNTEAFF. The DNA is as follows: TGTGCCAGCAGGACAACAGGGGTGAACACTGAAGCTTTCTTT.